The 20 T cell receptor beta chains below all came from one sample that was sequenced in a study of cytotoxic CD8 clonotypes in ibrutinib-treated CLL. Measured with immunoSEQ multiplex PCR; TCRdb has only the in-frame clones, and not every one. The table includes roughly 160,000 clones, 81% detected once. The starting material was PBMCs, obtained after 12 months of ibrutinib treatment. The receptors stem from a human donor with chronic lymphocytic leukemia.

V usage is TRBV27 and J usage is TRBJ2-5; no definite D call. Per the germline V gene, CDR1 is MNHEY and CDR2 is SMNVEV (reference sequence). This CDR3 region has 13 residues. V was clipped by 4 bases and J by 3 bases, with 9 bases between them. The CDR3 loop is CASSYRAKETQYF. DNA of the CDR3: TGTGCCAGCAGTTATCGGGCCAAAGAGACCCAGTACTTC.

The J gene is TRBJ2-6, the V gene TRBV14; the D is unclear. The CDR3 is made up of 14 amino acids. Deletions cut 3 bases from V and 1 base from J, with 4 bases between. Germline assignment: CDR1 SGHDN and CDR2 FVKESK. The DNA of the CDR3 is TGTGCCAGCAGCCAGGGGTCTGGGGCCAACGTCCTGACTTTC. Its translation is CASSQGSGANVLTF.

The J gene is TRBJ1-3, the V gene TRBV5-6; D is uncertain. Germline V gene data show CDR1 as SGHDT and CDR2 as YYEEEE. This CDR3 contains 14 residues. V shed 2 bases and J shed 4 bases, with 10 bases lying between them. DNA of the CDR3: TGTGCCAGCAGCTTTGGCAGGCTGGGAAACACCATATATTTT. Translating it yields CASSFGRLGNTIYF.

This chain connects TRBV19 to TRBJ1-3; D call uncertain. The germline CDR1 and CDR2 sequences are LNHDA and SQIVND (reference sequence). The CDR3 is 14 amino acids. Trimming stripped 0 bases from V and 5 bases from J, with 8 bases between. The CDR3 bases are TGTGCCAGTAGTATAGAGGGCACGAGAAACACCATATATTTT. Its translation: CASSIEGTRNTIYF.

As to this clone: An end of the junction does not agree with germline; a read error may underlie this. The chain uses TRBV7-7 and TRBJ2-1, with 10 bases aligning to TRBD2. Germline V gene data show CDR1 as SSHAT and CDR2 as FNYEAQ (reference sequence). This CDR3 is 15 amino acids long. The CDR3 nucleotides read TGTGCTAGCAGCCGTCTAGCGGGAGTTGGGAATGAGCAGTTCTTC. Translating gives CASSRLAGVGNEQFF. Combining the CDR3 with reference TRBV7-7 and TRBJ2-1 gives the whole variable domain GAGVSQSPRYKVTKRGQDVTLRCDPISSHATLYWYQQALGQGPEFLTYFNYEAQPDKSGLPSDRFSAERPEGSISTLTIQRTEQRDSAMYRCASSRLAGVGNEQFFGPGTRLTVL.

The V gene is TRBV19, the J gene TRBJ2-1; the match to TRBD1 covers 7 bases. V dropped 0 bases and J dropped 14; count of bases not matched to a gene: 7. Germline V gene sequence: CDR1 LNHDA, CDR2 SQIVND (reference sequence). This CDR3 is 13 amino acids long. The CDR3 here is CASSIEVRTGEFF. DNA for the CDR3: TGTGCCAGTAGTATAGAAGTCAGGACAGGCGAGTTCTTC. Filled out from reference TRBV19 and TRBJ2-1, the complete variable domain reads DGGITQSPKYLFRKEGQNVTLSCEQNLNHDAMYWYRQDPGQGLRLIYYSQIVNDFQKGDIAEGYSVSREKKESFPLTVTSAQKNPTAFYLCASSIEVRTGEFFGPGTRLTVL.

This sequence joins TRBV5-6 and TRBJ2-5; 7 positions agree with TRBD2. The ends lost 2 bases at V and 6 bases at J; junction bases unmatched: 7. Germline V CDR1 and CDR2: SGHDT, YYEEEE. The CDR3 spans 14 residues. The CDR3 here is CASSFPAGVKTQYF. CDR3 nucleotide sequence: TGTGCCAGCAGCTTTCCCGCGGGAGTAAAGACCCAGTACTTC.

This chain links TRBV18 with TRBJ2-7, with a possible D match to TRBD1 (6 bases). Per the germline V gene, CDR1 is KGHSH and CDR2 is LQKENI. Trimming shortened V by 1 base and J by 2 bases, and 9 bases separated the two germline ends. The CDR3 has 14 amino acids. The CDR3 is CASSPRGQAYEQYF. CDR3 nucleotides: TGTGCCAGCTCACCACGGGGACAAGCCTACGAGCAGTACTTC.

The rearrangement uses TRBV7-9 and TRBJ1-1; 8 bases align to TRBD1. J gave up 8 bases and V 1 base, and 3 bases lay outside the gene matches. CDR1 and CDR2 from the germline V gene are SEHNR and FQNEAQ (reference sequence). CDR3 length equals 13 residues. CDR3 residues: CASSLERTGEAFF. The CDR3 DNA follows: TGTGCCAGCAGCTTAGAAAGGACAGGGGAAGCTTTCTTT.

This clone has a handful of counts. The CDR3 DNA reads TGTGCCAGCAGCGACGGCAGAGATAATCAGCCCCAGCATTTT. Protein product: CASSDGRDNQPQHF. The rearrangement joins TRBV4-2 to TRBJ1-5; no firm D call. The CDR3 totals 14 residues. V was pared by 5 bases and J by 4 bases, with 12 bases between. Germline V gene data show CDR1 as LGHNA and CDR2 as YNFKEQ.

This clone has only a few counts. The V and J genes are TRBV19 and TRBJ1-5; no clear D gene. The CDR3 has 15 residues. CDR1 LNHDA and CDR2 SQIVND come from the germline V gene (reference sequence). The germline V and J ends were trimmed by 7 bases and 3 bases, with 16 bases remaining between them. CDR3 nucleotides: TGTGCCAGTACCCGAGGAGGCAGAATCAATCAGCCCCAGCATTTT. Its protein is CASTRGGRINQPQHF. The full variable domain, with the rest looked up from reference TRBV19 and TRBJ1-5, is DGGITQSPKYLFRKEGQNVTLSCEQNLNHDAMYWYRQDPGQGLRLIYYSQIVNDFQKGDIAEGYSVSREKKESFPLTVTSAQKNPTAFYLCASTRGGRINQPQHFGDGTRLSIL.

This chain uses TRBV28 with TRBJ2-5, with D perhaps matching TRBD2 (6 bases). CDR3 length equals 11 residues. V gave up 5 bases and J gave up 9 bases, with 10 bases separating them. In germline, CDR1 is MDHEN, CDR2 SYDVKM. The CDR3 nucleotides are TGTGCCAGCAGTGGCCGGGGGTCCCAGTACTTC. Encoded protein: CASSGRGSQYF.

This sequence joins TRBV10-3 and TRBJ1-3; D uncertain. Trimming removed 3 bases at V and 2 bases at J, with 5 bases between. The germline V gene encodes CDR1 ENHRY and CDR2 SYGVKD. There are 13 residues in the CDR3. The CDR3 sequence: CAISEIPGNTIYF. The DNA for the CDR3 is TGTGCCATCAGTGAAATCCCTGGAAACACCATATATTTT.

The rearrangement joins TRBV19 to TRBJ2-7; D call uncertain. V lost 0 bases, J lost 2 bases, and 11 bases lay in between. The V gene's germline CDR1 is LNHDA and CDR2 SQIVND (reference sequence). This CDR3 spans 15 amino acids. In DNA form, the CDR3 reads TGTGCCAGTAGTATAGAAGGATTCCCTACCTACGAGCAGTACTTC. Its protein is CASSIEGFPTYEQYF. Full variable domain (rest looked up from reference TRBV19 and TRBJ2-7): DGGITQSPKYLFRKEGQNVTLSCEQNLNHDAMYWYRQDPGQGLRLIYYSQIVNDFQKGDIAEGYSVSREKKESFPLTVTSAQKNPTAFYLCASSIEGFPTYEQYFGPGTRLTVT.

This clone was found a few times. The chain carries TRBV29-1 and TRBJ1-4, with D perhaps matching TRBD1 (5 bases). The V gene lost 4 bases and the J gene lost 7 bases, with 16 bases spanning the gap. The CDR3 spans 14 residues. Germline loops: CDR1 SQVTM, CDR2 ANQGSEA. The CDR3 loop reads CSVGLRGWGEKLFF. The CDR3, as DNA: TGCAGCGTTGGCTTACGGGGGTGGGGTGAAAAACTGTTTTTT. Full variable domain (rest looked up from reference TRBV29-1 and TRBJ1-4): SAVISQKPSRDICQRGTSLTIQCQVDSQVTMMFWYRQQPGQSLTLIATANQGSEATYESGFVIDKFPISRPNLTFSTLTVSNMSPEDSSIYLCSVGLRGWGEKLFFGSGTQLSVL.

The rearrangement links TRBV14 to TRBJ1-4; D is undetermined. Between the trimmed V and J ends, which lost 4 bases and 5 bases, there was a span of 5 bases. Germline V gives CDR1 SGHDN, CDR2 FVKESK. This CDR3 is 12 amino acids long. The CDR3 DNA follows: TGTGCCAGCAGCCCCAGCAATGAAAAACTGTTTTTT. Its protein product is CASSPSNEKLFF.

V gene TRBV6-1 combines with J gene TRBJ2-7; 11 bases line up with TRBD2. Looked up from germline, CDR1 is MNHNS and CDR2 is SASEGT. The V segment lost 7 bases and the J segment 3 bases; nucleotides outside the gene matches: 5. This CDR3 comprises 14 residues. The CDR3: CASNPGLAVYEQYF. The CDR3 DNA is TGTGCCAGCAATCCGGGACTAGCGGTCTACGAGCAGTACTTC.

In this sample, this clone turned up many times. The genes are TRBV4-2 and TRBJ1-2; D is undetermined. From germline, CDR1 is LGHNA and CDR2 YNFKEQ. With 4 bases removed from V and 6 bases from J, the gap between germline ends came to 21 bases. This CDR3 comprises 16 residues. The CDR3 is CASSPLFKSEGDGYTF. For the CDR3, the DNA is TGTGCCAGCAGCCCCCTTTTCAAGTCAGAGGGCGATGGCTACACCTTC.

This clone has a handful of counts. V gene TRBV28 combines with J gene TRBJ1-5, with 7 bases fitting TRBD1. Losses at the gene ends were 2 bases for V and 5 bases for J; bases not matched to a gene: 6. The CDR3 is made up of 15 amino acids. In germline, CDR1 is MDHEN, CDR2 SYDVKM. The chain's CDR3 is CASSLTGDIYQPQHF. The CDR3 nucleotides read TGTGCCAGCAGTTTAACAGGGGACATTTATCAGCCCCAGCATTTT.

The chain couples TRBV5-4 to TRBJ1-1; 7 nucleotides align to TRBD1. V lost 4 bases, J lost 0 bases, and 15 bases stayed unmatched. Germline CDR1 SGHNT, CDR2 YYREEE (reference sequence). The CDR3 has 18 amino acids. The CDR3 sequence is CASSPGTARYTMNTEAFF. The CDR3, as DNA: TGTGCCAGCAGCCCCGGGACAGCGAGATACACCATGAACACTGAAGCTTTCTTT.